One T cell receptor beta chain is described in this entry. Data came from immunoSEQ multiplex PCR; TCRdb stores just in-frame clones and leaves some out. The repertoire holds over a million clones, with around 98.5% as singletons. This sample is part of a study of shared clonotypes between healthy human individuals. Background on the study: A few men and a couple of women, aged 18 to 49, were donors.

Germline V gene data show CDR1 as MNHEY and CDR2 as SVGAGI. The CDR3 spans 12 residues. V lost 9 bases to trimming and J lost 6 bases, with 14 bases between them. The chain carries TRBV6-5 and TRBJ1-1; D unclear. Sequencing was carried out using naive CD4+ T cells sorted from blood. The subset: CD45RA+ positively selected. The TCR comes from a man aged 30 to 39 in good health. This CDR3 is CASGGLRAEAFF. For the CDR3, the DNA is TGTGCCAGTGGTGGGCTGAGGGCTGAAGCTTTCTTT.